Listed below are T cell receptor beta chains from one sample, sequenced in a study of blood T cell repertoires in COVID-19. The assay was immunoSEQ multiplex PCR, and TCRdb's table has in-frame clones only and misses some. The sample lists 250,000 or so clones, approximately 84% seen once, with roughly 3.1% in the top ten. Sequenced: PBMCs or T cells enriched from blood (not recorded which). The receptors originated from a man in his fifties who had recovered from COVID-19. Both conserved end residues are part of each CDR3. D genes are given only for firm matches. Rows may omit the clone size; those that give it use once, few, many or a size class.

>13|.|TRBV9|TRBD1|TRBJ2-7
TGTGCCAGCCACGGGACAGACTCCTACGAGCAGTACTTC
CASHGTDSYEQYF
>16|.|TRBV5-8|.|TRBJ1-2
TGTGCCAGCAGCGATTCCACAGATTGGGTTTTCTATGGCTACACCTTC
CASSDSTDWVFYGYTF
>15|.|TRBV5-1|.|TRBJ1-1
TGCGCCAGCAGCTCACTACAGGGACGGAACACTGAAGCTTTCTTT
CASSSLQGRNTEAFF
>16|.|TRBV3-1/TRBV3-2|TRBD1|TRBJ1-4
TGTGCCAGCAGCCAACTAATGACAGGGCTACGTGAAAAACTGTTTTTT
CASSQLMTGLREKLFF
>13|.|TRBV7-3|.|TRBJ2-5
TGTGCCAGCAGGCCCAGAGGGGGAGAGACCCAGTACTTC
CASRPRGGETQYF
>15|few|TRBV5-5|.|TRBJ2-7
TGTGCCAGCAGCTCGACCGGGGGACAGATCTACGAGCAGTACTTC
CASSSTGGQIYEQYF
>15|once|TRBV6-6|TRBD2|TRBJ2-3
TGTGCCAGCAGTCCGGGGGCGGGAGGAAGAGATACGCAGTATTTT
CASSPGAGGRDTQYF
>14|once|TRBV5-1|.|TRBJ1-1
TGCGCCAGCAGCTTTTGGGCAGGGGACCTGGAGGCTTTCTTT
CASSFWAGDLEAFF
>13|.|TRBV12-3/TRBV12-4|.|TRBJ1-2
TGTGCCAGCAACCAACAGGGAGCGTATGGCTACACCTTC
CASNQQGAYGYTF
>14|.|TRBV7-2|.|TRBJ1-1
TGTGCCAGCAGCTTTTTTATAAGCGGCACTGAAGCTTTCTTT
CASSFFISGTEAFF